This passage covers 27 T cell receptor beta chains from one sample sequenced in a study of cytomegalovirus exposure and HLA in healthy donors. Both 60 Vbeta primers and 13 Jbeta primers went into the PCR. Here immunoSEQ multiplex PCR was the method, and the copy in TCRdb shows in-frame clones only, minus some. The sample consists of around 110,000 clones, around 10% of them appearing once. The sequenced material came from PBMCs. The receptor source for this set is a man aged 25-40 years in good health and CMV-seronegative.

This clone was counted only a few times. V and J are TRBV7-3 and TRBJ2-3; 9 positions match TRBD2. The CDR3 covers 16 residues. Per germline, CDR1 SGHTA and CDR2 FQGTGA. V gave up 4 bases and J gave up 1 base; unmatched junction bases: 6. The CDR3 nucleotides are TGTGCCAGCAGCTCCGGGGTAGCGGGAGGCACAGATACGCAGTATTTT. This sequence encodes CASSSGVAGGTDTQYF.

J is TRBJ1-1 and V is TRBV5-6; 10 bases agree with TRBD1. This CDR3 is 15 amino acids long. V was clipped by 3 bases and J by 1 base; unmatched bases: 3. Looked up from germline, CDR1 is SGHDT and CDR2 is YYEEEE. CDR3 protein: CASSWTGGRNTEAFF. CDR3 bases: TGTGCCAGCAGCTGGACAGGGGGAAGGAACACTGAAGCTTTCTTT.

CDR3 DNA sequence: TGTGCCTGGAGTGTCACGGGACAAACTGAAGCTTTCTTT. Translated: CAWSVTGQTEAFF. This sequence joins TRBV30 and TRBJ1-1, with D possibly matching TRBD1 (6 bases). Germline CDR1 GTSNPN, CDR2 SVGIG (reference sequence). V gave up 0 bases and J gave up 5 bases, with 10 bases separating them. This CDR3 comprises 13 residues. Full variable domain (missing parts from reference TRBV30 and TRBJ1-1): SQTIHQWPATLVQPVGSPLSLECTVEGTSNPNLYWYRQAAGRGLQLLFYSVGIGQISSEVPQNLSASRPQDRQFILSSKKLLLSDSGFYLCAWSVTGQTEAFFGQGTRLTVV.

The J gene is TRBJ2-7, the V gene TRBV25-1; TRBD2 might be the D (6 bases). V was shortened by 2 bases and J by 2 bases, with 10 bases between the two germline ends. The germline gives CDR1 MGHDK, CDR2 SYGVNS. The length of the CDR3 is 14 residues. CDR3 DNA sequence: TGTGCCAGCAGTGAAGCGGGGATCACCTACGAGCAGTACTTC. It yields the protein CASSEAGITYEQYF.

This clone was seen more than once but under ten times. The V and J genes are TRBV30 and TRBJ2-1, with TRBD2 matching 8 bases. Germline V gene data show CDR1 as GTSNPN and CDR2 as SVGIG (reference sequence). The V segment lost 2 bases and the J segment 14 bases; nucleotides outside the gene matches: 2. The CDR3 spans 10 residues. The chain's CDR3 is CAWSSGSKFF. Here the CDR3 DNA reads TGTGCCTGGAGTAGCGGGAGTAAGTTCTTC.

This clone was seen a handful of times. This chain uses TRBV12-5 with TRBJ1-4; maybe TRBD1 (6 bases). The CDR3 has 15 residues. Trimming cost V 5 bases and J 0 bases, with 10 bases left between them. Germline V lookup: CDR1 LGHNT, CDR2 FRNRAP. The CDR3: CASGPGHATNEKLFF. The CDR3 DNA sequence: TGTGCTAGTGGTCCGGGACACGCAACTAATGAAAAACTGTTTTTT.

This clone was seen more than once but under ten times. The chain is built from TRBV5-4 and TRBJ2-7; TRBD1 aligns across 9 bases. The CDR3 totals 13 residues. V dropped 4 bases and J dropped 5; count of bases not matched to a gene: 4. The germline V gene has CDR1 SGHNT and CDR2 YYREEE (reference sequence). The CDR3 is CASSGRDRDEQYF. CDR3 nucleotide sequence: TGTGCCAGCAGCGGCCGGGACAGGGACGAGCAGTACTTC.

The chain employs TRBV19 and TRBJ1-5, with 8 bases matching TRBD1. Trimming cost V 7 bases and J 3 bases; bases outside gene matches: 11. CDR3 length equals 16 residues. The germline V gene has CDR1 LNHDA and CDR2 SQIVND (reference sequence). The DNA for the CDR3 is TGTGCCAGTACCAACTTTGGACAGGGAAACAATCAGCCCCAGCATTTT. Residues: CASTNFGQGNNQPQHF.

V and J are TRBV5-4 and TRBJ1-6; 8 bases align to TRBD1. Losses at the gene ends were 4 bases for V and 2 bases for J; bases not matched to a gene: 5. This CDR3 comprises 16 residues. The V gene's germline CDR1 is SGHNT and CDR2 YYREEE (reference sequence). The CDR3 bases are TGTGCCAGCAGCGACGGACAGGGAGCCTATAATTCACCCCTCCACTTT. Protein product: CASSDGQGAYNSPLHF.

The rearrangement links TRBV28 to TRBJ2-5, with TRBD2 matching over 13 bases. There are 16 residues in the CDR3. With 5 bases clipped from V and 2 bases from J, the junction kept 5 bases outside the gene matches. In germline, CDR1 is MDHEN, CDR2 SYDVKM. The DNA for the CDR3 is TGTGCCAGCAGTCGGGGACTAGCGGGGACACAAGAGACCCAGTACTTC. Translated, it gives CASSRGLAGTQETQYF.

A few counts support this clone. The chain couples TRBV5-1 to TRBJ1-1; tentative D call: TRBD1 (6 bases). The CDR3 is 15 amino acids. Trimming took off 4 bases at V and 4 bases at J, with 17 bases between the two ends. From germline, CDR1 is SGHRS and CDR2 YFSETQ. The DNA of the CDR3 is TGCGCCAGCAGCCAGACACAAGGGGGTGGCACTGAAGCTTTCTTT. This codes for CASSQTQGGGTEAFF.

There are a few counts of this clone. The rearrangement uses TRBV6-5 and TRBJ2-7; TRBD2 might be the D (6 bases). The CDR3 sequence is 11 residues long. The germline V and J ends were trimmed by 5 bases and 7 bases, with 9 bases remaining between them. The germline gives CDR1 MNHEY, CDR2 SVGAGI. The CDR3: CASSAGREQYF. Written as DNA, the CDR3 is TGTGCCAGCAGTGCGGGGAGAGAGCAGTACTTC.

This chain connects TRBV19 to TRBJ2-2; D ambiguous. The V end lost 9 bases, the J end lost 6 bases, and 17 bases lay between the germline ends. The CDR3 runs 14 residues. Per the germline V gene, CDR1 is LNHDA and CDR2 is SQIVND (reference sequence). The CDR3 sequence: CASPHPQVPGELFF. As DNA, the CDR3 is TGTGCCAGCCCCCACCCGCAGGTCCCCGGGGAGCTGTTTTTT.

The V and J genes are TRBV28 and TRBJ2-1; no clear D gene. Germline assignment: CDR1 MDHEN and CDR2 SYDVKM. The CDR3 totals 12 residues. V lost 8 bases to trimming and J lost 9 bases, with 14 bases between them. In DNA form, the CDR3 reads TGTGCCAGCCGGCGGAGCACGGGTGAGCAGTTCTTC. Amino acid sequence: CASRRSTGEQFF.

This clone was seen only a few times. V is TRBV7-2 and J is TRBJ1-4; 7 nucleotides align to TRBD1. The junction had 4 bases not matched to a gene; V was cut back by 6 bases and J by 3 bases. The CDR3 has 14 residues. Per the germline V gene, CDR1 is SGHTA and CDR2 is FQGNSA. CDR3 in DNA: TGTGCCAGCAGTAGGGACAGTTCTAATGAAAAACTGTTTTTT. It translates to CASSRDSSNEKLFF.

This chain connects TRBV13 to TRBJ2-7; D remains unclear. CDR1 and CDR2 (germline): PRHDT, FYEKMQ (reference sequence). The V end lost 2 bases, the J end lost 5 bases, and 7 bases lay between the germline ends. The CDR3 runs 12 residues. In DNA, the CDR3 is TGTGCCAGCAGCTTAACGCGAGACGAGCAGTACTTC. Residues: CASSLTRDEQYF.

The rearrangement links TRBV12-5 to TRBJ1-4; 8 nucleotides match TRBD1. The germline gives CDR1 LGHNT, CDR2 FRNRAP. V shed 5 bases and J 7 bases; nucleotides not matched to a gene: 15. The CDR3 runs 17 residues. In DNA, the CDR3 is TGTGCTAGTGGTCCCTCATCCGGCAGGGGGCAAGGTGAAAAACTGTTTTTT. Amino acid sequence: CASGPSSGRGQGEKLFF.

In its sample, this clone was seen a few times. J is TRBJ1-5 and V is TRBV25-1, with D possibly being TRBD1 (5 bases). CDR3 size: 13 residues. Germline V gene lookup returns CDR1 MGHDK and CDR2 SYGVNS. V lost 4 bases and J lost 9, with 13 bases in between. The CDR3: CASSGQGPGPQHF. CDR3 in DNA: TGTGCCAGCAGTGGGCAGGGCCCAGGGCCCCAGCATTTT. Based on the CDR3 plus reference TRBV25-1 and TRBJ1-5, the full variable domain is EADIYQTPRYLVIGTGKKITLECSQTMGHDKMYWYQQDPGMELHLIHYSYGVNSTEKGDLSSESTVSRIRTEHFPLTLESARPSHTSQYLCASSGQGPGPQHFGDGTRLSIL.

The chain combines TRBV25-1 with TRBJ2-2; 8 nucleotides agree with TRBD2. Trimming cost V 2 bases and J 6 bases; bases outside gene matches: 8. Germline CDR1 MGHDK, CDR2 SYGVNS. The CDR3 is 16 amino acids. CDR3 protein: CASSEVRGGTAGELFF. The CDR3 DNA sequence: TGTGCCAGCAGTGAAGTTCGGGGGGGGACCGCCGGGGAGCTGTTTTTT.

The chain couples TRBV29-1 to TRBJ2-7, with TRBD2 identical over 8 bases. The CDR3 length is 13 residues. In germline, CDR1 is SQVTM, CDR2 ANQGSEA. Trimming took 2 bases from V and 2 from J; bases not matched to a gene: 2. The DNA of the CDR3 is TGCAGCGTTGAACGGGAGGGCCCCTACGAGCAGTACTTC. Its protein is CSVEREGPYEQYF.

This clone was recorded a few times. The chain uses TRBV4-1 and TRBJ2-5; 9 nucleotides line up with TRBD2. The CDR3 length is 16 residues. Trimming at V came to 1 base and at J to 2 bases, leaving 5 bases not matched to a gene. In germline, CDR1 is MGHRA, CDR2 YSYEKL. In nucleotides, the CDR3 is TGCGCCAGCAGCCAAGGTTCTAGCGGGACGCAAGAGACCCAGTACTTC. The encoded protein is CASSQGSSGTQETQYF.

This chain uses TRBV2 with TRBJ1-1; TRBD1 might be the D (6 bases). The CDR3 sequence is 12 residues long. Between the trimmed V and J ends, which lost 5 bases and 8 bases, there was a span of 12 bases. In germline, CDR1 is SNHLY, CDR2 FYNNEI. CDR3 DNA sequence: TGTGCCAGCAGTCGTACAGGGCTGGAAGCTTTCTTT. Its protein product is CASSRTGLEAFF.

For this clone: Other DNA sequences in this specimen translate into the identical CDR3. This rearrangement joins TRBV30 to TRBJ2-2, with D maybe TRBD2 (5 bases). Germline V gene sequence: CDR1 GTSNPN, CDR2 SVGIG (reference sequence). The CDR3 runs to 14 residues. V gave up 4 bases and J gave up 6 bases, with 15 bases separating them. The CDR3 DNA is TGTGCCTGGAACGGGGTGGGTGAGGCCGGGGAGCTGTTTTTT. Amino acids: CAWNGVGEAGELFF.

This sequence joins TRBV29-1 and TRBJ2-7, with a possible D match to TRBD1 (6 bases). Trimming took off 4 bases at V and 3 bases at J, with 13 bases between the two ends. Per the germline V gene, CDR1 is SQVTM and CDR2 is ANQGSEA. The CDR3 is 13 residues long. Here the CDR3 reads CSVGNRDNYEQYF. CDR3 coding DNA: TGCAGCGTTGGCAACCGGGACAACTACGAGCAGTACTTC.

This clone came up a few times. The chain links TRBV6-5 to TRBJ1-5; D is ambiguous. The CDR3 is 15 residues long. Germline CDR1 and CDR2: MNHEY and SVGAGI. Trimming pared 4 bases from V and 0 bases from J, leaving 10 bases between. The CDR3 nucleotides read TGTGCCAGCAGTTCTTTGACAAATAGCAATCAGCCCCAGCATTTT. It specifies CASSSLTNSNQPQHF.

The chain joins TRBV11-2 to TRBJ2-1; D perhaps matches TRBD1 (5 bases). Germline-derived CDR1 and CDR2 are SGHAT and FQNNGV. The CDR3 consists of 15 residues. V lost 5 bases and J 8 bases, leaving 19 bases between the germline ends. CDR3 DNA sequence: TGTGCCAGCAGCCTTTATGGACAACCCCGAGATGAGCAGTTCTTC. Translating gives CASSLYGQPRDEQFF. Full variable domain (rest looked up from reference TRBV11-2 and TRBJ2-1): EAGVAQSPRYKIIEKRQSVAFWCNPISGHATLYWYQQILGQGPKLLIQFQNNGVVDDSQLPKDRFSAERLKGVDSTLKIQPAKLEDSAVYLCASSLYGQPRDEQFFGPGTRLTVL.

CDR3 nucleotide sequence: TGTGCCAGCAGGCCTCTGGGACTAGCGGGAGAAGAGCAGTACTTC. It is translated as CASRPLGLAGEEQYF. This chain uses TRBV19 with TRBJ2-7, with 14 positions matching TRBD2. The CDR3 covers 15 residues. V lost 9 bases to trimming and J lost 7 bases; unmatched junction nucleotides: 11. Germline loops: CDR1 LNHDA, CDR2 SQIVND (reference sequence).